This T cell receptor (beta chain) derives from a study of OX40 agonist ivuxolimab in advanced cancers. Background on the study: Patients in dose escalation had liver, melanoma, kidney or head and neck cancers.

Trimming removed 4 bases at V and 2 bases at J, with 21 bases between. Germline-derived CDR1 and CDR2 are SGHVS and FQNEAQ. This CDR3 has 18 amino acids. Method: immunoSEQ multiplex PCR; TCRdb's copy keeps in-frame clones and lacks some. The repertoire holds about 60,000 clones, with around 84% as singletons. This chain links TRBV7-8 with TRBJ1-3; tentative D call: TRBD1 (5 bases). The clonotype was recovered from an adult with an advanced solid tumor such as melanoma, head and neck, liver or kidney cancer. This specimen was CD4+ or CD8+ T cells sorted from blood, taken in a trial of the OX40 agonist ivuxolimab. As DNA, the CDR3 is TGTGCCAGCAGCTCCCGGCGGGGGGTATCACTGGCTGGAAACACCATATATTTT. Protein sequence: CASSSRRGVSLAGNTIYF.